The 19 T cell receptor beta chains below were found in one sample sequenced in a study of radiotherapy plus CTLA-4 blockade in lung cancer. The data were produced by immunoSEQ multiplex PCR, yet TCRdb's version contains in-frame clones alone and is incomplete. The sample has 56,000 or so clones; 70% to 85% are singletons. Sequenced material: peripheral blood, taken from a patient treated with radiotherapy plus ipilimumab. All receptors come from a human donor with non-small cell lung cancer who had a complete response to radiotherapy plus ipilimumab.

This clone has more than one count but fewer than ten. The gene calls are TRBV4-3 and TRBJ2-7; D call uncertain. Germline V lookup: CDR1 LGHNA, CDR2 YSLEER. Trimming shortened V by 1 base and J by 2 bases, and 15 bases separated the two germline ends. This CDR3 region has 16 residues. The CDR3 region has the DNA TGCGCCAGCAGCCAAGCCTGGCCCGCGGAGACCTACGAGCAGTACTTC. It yields the protein CASSQAWPAETYEQYF.

J is TRBJ2-5 and V is TRBV6-5; TRBD2 might be the D (7 bases). Trimming took off 8 bases at V and 4 bases at J, with 14 bases between the two ends. The CDR3 length is 13 residues. Germline loops: CDR1 MNHEY, CDR2 SVGAGI. As DNA, the CDR3 is TGTGCCAGCGTGTCGGGGGGCGTAGAGACCCAGTACTTC. Protein product: CASVSGGVETQYF.

The J gene is TRBJ2-3, the V gene TRBV5-4; 8 bases fit TRBD2. There are 17 residues in the CDR3. CDR1 and CDR2 (germline): SGHNT, YYREEE (reference sequence). V lost 0 bases and J lost 0; bases outside the gene matches: 6. The DNA of the CDR3 is TGTGCCAGCAGCTTGGTGGGTGCTAGCGGGAGCACAGATACGCAGTATTTT. Amino acid sequence: CASSLVGASGSTDTQYF.

This clone was recorded a few times. V is TRBV5-4 and J is TRBJ2-1; 13 nucleotides match TRBD2. The CDR3 totals 20 residues. In germline, CDR1 is SGHNT, CDR2 YYREEE (reference sequence). V gave up 3 bases and J gave up 4 bases; unmatched junction bases: 16. The CDR3 loop reads CASSSPGFGLAGVRYNEQFF. The DNA for the CDR3 is TGTGCCAGCAGCTCTCCAGGGTTCGGACTAGCGGGAGTAAGGTACAATGAGCAGTTCTTC.

The chain is built from TRBV9 and TRBJ2-2; 8 positions agree with TRBD2. The CDR3 consists of 16 residues. Germline assignment: CDR1 SGDLS and CDR2 YYNGEE. The V segment lost 0 bases and the J segment 1 base; nucleotides outside the gene matches: 2. The CDR3, as DNA: TGTGCCAGCAGCGTAGTAAGCGGGAGGAACACCGGGGAGCTGTTTTTT. As protein: CASSVVSGRNTGELFF.

This clone was observed a single time. The rearrangement joins TRBV10-2 to TRBJ2-3; no clear D gene. Deletions cut 5 bases from V and 2 bases from J, with 14 bases between. The germline V gene encodes CDR1 WSHSY and CDR2 SAAADI. This CDR3 region has 15 residues. CDR3 residues: CASSLSRRLTDTQYF. The DNA of the CDR3 is TGCGCCAGCAGTCTGAGTCGGCGACTCACAGATACGCAGTATTTT.

The chain has TRBV27 and TRBJ2-2; 11 bases fit TRBD2. The CDR3 has 20 amino acids. CDR1 is MNHEY, CDR2 SMNVEV, per germline (reference sequence). J was trimmed by 3 bases and V by 3 bases; bases with no gene match: 15. The CDR3 spells CASSFTLAGVGQRDTGELFF. CDR3 coding DNA: TGTGCCAGCAGTTTTACACTAGCGGGAGTGGGGCAGAGGGACACCGGGGAGCTGTTTTTT.

J is TRBJ2-5 and V is TRBV9; TRBD2 aligns across 9 bases. This CDR3 has 14 amino acids. Germline V lookup: CDR1 SGDLS, CDR2 YYNGEE. The V and J ends lost 3 bases and 5 bases, in that order; junction bases with no gene match: 5. CDR3: CASSGGGARETQYF. For the CDR3, the DNA is TGTGCCAGCAGCGGCGGGGGGGCTAGGGAGACCCAGTACTTC.

The chain employs TRBV7-2 and TRBJ1-5; no firm D call. The CDR3 runs to 15 residues. Per germline, CDR1 SGHTA and CDR2 FQGNSA. The V end was cut by 5 bases, the J end by 1 base, with 12 bases between. The DNA of the CDR3 is TGTGCCAGCAGCCCCGTCGTGTTGAGCAATCAGCCCCAGCATTTT. This gives the protein CASSPVVLSNQPQHF.

This clone turned up a few times. This sequence joins TRBV6-1 and TRBJ2-7; 9 bases map to TRBD1. The CDR3 is 15 amino acids. CDR1 and CDR2 from the germline V gene are MNHNS and SASEGT. V shed 1 base, J shed 1 base, and the junction held 2 bases outside the gene matches. CDR3 in DNA: TGTGCCAGCAGTGAAGAGGGACAGGGATCCTACGAGCAGTACTTC. The encoded protein is CASSEEGQGSYEQYF.

The chain is built from TRBV9 and TRBJ2-6; D possibly corresponds to TRBD1 (5 bases). The V and J ends lost 4 bases and 0 bases respectively, with 20 bases between them. The CDR3 has 19 amino acids. Germline CDR1 is SGDLS and CDR2 is YYNGEE. In nucleotides, the CDR3 is TGTGCCAGCAGCCTCAGGGCCAGTCAATATAGCTCTGGGGCCAACGTCCTGACTTTC. This translates into CASSLRASQYSSGANVLTF. Filled out from reference TRBV9 and TRBJ2-6, the complete variable domain reads DSGVTQTPKHLITATGQRVTLRCSPRSGDLSVYWYQQSLDQGLQFLIQYYNGEERAKGNILERFSAQQFPDLHSELNLSSLELGDSALYFCASSLRASQYSSGANVLTFGAGSRLTVL.

The genes are TRBV9 and TRBJ2-1; 10 bases match TRBD2. Germline values: CDR1 SGDLS, CDR2 YYNGEE. The CDR3 has 15 amino acids. Losses at the gene ends were 3 bases for V and 8 bases for J; bases not matched to a gene: 8. The chain's CDR3 is CASSAGAGGGYEQFF. CDR3 in DNA: TGTGCCAGCAGCGCAGGAGCGGGGGGGGGCTATGAGCAGTTCTTC.

This clone showed up just once. The chain recombines TRBV5-1 with TRBJ2-5; D is perhaps TRBD1 (7 bases). V lost 1 base, J lost 1 base, and 38 bases lay in between. Germline V CDR1 and CDR2: SGHRS, YFSETQ. CDR3 length: 24 amino acids. The CDR3 region is CASSLPLGEQHRGHMGGSQETQYF. In DNA, the CDR3 is TGCGCCAGCAGCTTGCCGCTCGGGGAACAGCATAGGGGGCATATGGGAGGAAGCCAAGAGACCCAGTACTTC.

The chain carries TRBV5-1 and TRBJ2-2; 9 bases line up with TRBD1. The V segment lost 8 bases and the J segment 5 bases; nucleotides outside the gene matches: 7. The CDR3 spans 14 residues. Per the germline V gene, CDR1 is SGHRS and CDR2 is YFSETQ. DNA of the CDR3: TGCGCCAGTAACCGGGACAGGGCAACCGGGGAGCTGTTTTTT. Its protein product is CASNRDRATGELFF.

The chain is built from TRBV2 and TRBJ2-4; D is unresolved. The germline CDR1 and CDR2 sequences are SNHLY and FYNNEI. The CDR3 length is 13 residues. Trimming removed 8 bases at V and 0 bases at J, with 8 bases between. This CDR3 is CASLSLAKNIQYF. CDR3 nucleotides: TGTGCCAGCTTAAGCTTAGCCAAAAACATTCAGTACTTC.

CDR3 residues: CASSPGRVGEQYV. In nucleotides, the CDR3 is TGTGCCAGCAGCCCCGGACGGGTTGGGGAGCAGTACGTC. J is TRBJ2-7 and V is TRBV11-2; no reliable D call. Germline-derived CDR1 and CDR2 are SGHAT and FQNNGV. V shed 5 bases and J shed 7 bases, with 15 bases lying between them. CDR3 length: 13 amino acids.

The CDR3 reads CASSDMTGVNEKLFF. The CDR3 DNA follows: TGTGCCAGCAGTGACATGACAGGGGTCAATGAAAAACTGTTTTTT. The rearrangement links TRBV25-1 to TRBJ1-4; 8 positions match TRBD1. Germline CDR1 MGHDK, CDR2 SYGVNS. CDR3 size: 15 residues. J lost 5 bases, V lost 3 bases, and 5 bases had no gene match. The whole variable domain, remainder taken from reference TRBV25-1 and TRBJ1-4, is EADIYQTPRYLVIGTGKKITLECSQTMGHDKMYWYQQDPGMELHLIHYSYGVNSTEKGDLSSESTVSRIRTEHFPLTLESARPSHTSQYLCASSDMTGVNEKLFFGSGTQLSVL.

This sequence joins TRBV10-3 and TRBJ2-5; D remains unclear. Trimming stripped 2 bases from V and 2 bases from J, with 6 bases between. The length of the CDR3 is 13 residues. Looked up from germline, CDR1 is ENHRY and CDR2 is SYGVKD. CDR3 DNA sequence: TGTGCCATCAGTGAGCCCAGACAAGAGACCCAGTACTTC. This codes for CAISEPRQETQYF.

This chain connects TRBV19 to TRBJ1-1, with D tentatively TRBD1 (5 bases). Trimming cost V 10 bases and J 11 bases, with 29 bases left between them. The CDR3 length is 15 residues. CDR1 LNHDA and CDR2 SQIVND come from the germline V gene (reference sequence). This CDR3 is CATTFDREQRGGAFF. Written as DNA, the CDR3 is TGTGCCACTACTTTTGACCGGGAGCAAAGGGGTGGCGCTTTCTTT.